The clone carrying this TCR beta chain was seen ten or more times. Its antigen remains unidentified. The data were obtained in a study of neurological immune-mediated disorders. Study-level points and caveats: Multiple sclerosis was found to have the least TCR clonal expansion, below healthy controls, and HTLV-1-associated myelopathy the most.

Sequencing runs each yielded over 190 million TCR-beta sequences from 15-18 subjects. In TCRdb, the 5' RACE reads were re-called with MiXCR into one record per CDR3 protein. The table has tens of thousands of distinct CDR3 sequences, less than 2.5% seen once. CDR1 is SGHAT and CDR2 is FQNNGV in the germline V gene. The V end was cut by 4 bases, the J end by 2 bases, with 11 bases between. There are 15 residues in the CDR3. The chain carries TRBV11-2 and TRBJ2-2, with D perhaps TRBD2 (6 bases). The specimen was PBMCs. The sequence was obtained from a man in his fifties or sixties with multiple sclerosis. CDR3 DNA sequence: TGTGCCAGCAGCTCAGGGACTGTAAACACCGGGGAGCTGTTTTTT. Amino acid sequence: CASSSGTVNTGELFF.